This T cell receptor (beta chain) was documented in a study of human T cells and chemical hapten exposure. On the study more broadly: DPC at 0.01% went onto the upper back in patch tests, read at 6 days.

This clonotype was counted a few times. Its antigen is unidentified. With 4 bases removed from V and 2 bases from J, the gap between germline ends came to 9 bases. The CDR3 runs 13 residues. The time point was: patch test 1, 2 weeks after DPC sensitization. Treatment given: therapeutic diphenylcyclopropenone sensitization with weekly scalp DPC. The authors extracted total RNA from unfractionated whole blood. Library preparation tagged each individual cDNA molecule with a unique molecular identifier. TCRdb processed the RACE reads anew with MiXCR; each CDR3 protein has one entry. The data contain 42,000 or so distinct CDR3 sequences, around 3.8% of them singletons. Points from the study as a whole: Relative to control repertoires, expanded TCRs gave rise to significantly more large CDR3 similarity clusters.

Here the sequenced sample was whole blood, taken in connection with sensitization to the hapten diphenylcyclopropenone (DPC). The receptor's source is a man aged 45-60 years with alopecia areata. Some clones in this sample may be carry-over from other donors' samples. This chain joins TRBV23-1 and TRBJ2-7, with D uncertain. TRBV23-1 is assigned to the ORF class and has an uncertain function. CDR3 bases: TGCGCCAGCAGTCGAGAAGGACCCTACGAGCAGTACTTC. It yields the protein CASSREGPYEQYF.